This T cell receptor (beta chain) was captured by sequencing in a study of T cells in Graves' hyperthyroidism and ophthalmopathy. General study points: It was a median 6.5 months before onset that the model predicted ophthalmopathy. Expanded thyroid clonotypes (above 0.001) were mostly also found in blood. A model of 13 V-J pairs discriminated ophthalmopathy from stable hyperthyroidism.

This clonotype has a count of ten or more. Its antigen is currently unknown. Using RNA transcripts as the source, TCR beta CDR3 regions were amplified. First-round RT-PCR with HTBI primers amplified the TCR CDR3 region. TCRdb passed the multiplex PCR reads through MiXCR, listing each CDR3 protein once. The table records under 650,000 distinct CDR3 sequences, around 15% of them present only once. The sequence was collected from a woman under 40 with Graves' hyperthyroidism. What was sequenced was blood.

The CDR3 sequence: CASGFYTYNEQFF. In DNA, the CDR3 is TGTGCTAGTGGTTTCTACACCTACAATGAGCAGTTCTTC. This chain connects TRBV12-5 to TRBJ2-1, with D uncertain. Germline CDR1 reads LGHNT; CDR2 reads FRNRAP. V was cut by 3 bases and J by 2 bases, with 5 bases left in between. This CDR3 is 13 amino acids long. Supplemented by reference TRBV12-5 and TRBJ2-1, the full variable domain reads DARVTQTPRHKVTEMGQEVTMRCQPILGHNTVFWYRQTMMQGLELLAYFRNRAPLDDSGMPKDRFSAEMPDATLATLKIQPSEPRDSAVYFCASGFYTYNEQFFGPGTRLTVL.